Listed below are T cell receptor beta chains from one sample, sequenced in a study of blood T cell repertoires in COVID-19. Sequenced by immunoSEQ multiplex PCR; TCRdb stores in-frame clones only, minus some. The profile shows around 69,000 clones, 85% to 90% of them singletons. Sequenced material: peripheral blood. These TCRs come from a woman aged 45 to 65 with active COVID-19. Each CDR3 is given with its conserved first and last residue. The D gene is left open where the match is weak. Not all rows give a size; the values are once, few, many and, for expanded clones, a class.

>TRBJ2-3|TRBD1|TRBV7-8|NA
CASSWSTGTGGTDTQYF
TGTGCCAGCAGCTGGTCAACCGGGACAGGGGGTACAGATACGCAGTATTTT
>TRBJ2-7|TRBD2|TRBV7-8|few
CASSEAGVWGEQYF
TGTGCCAGCAGCGAGGCGGGAGTATGGGGCGAGCAGTACTTC
>TRBJ2-7|NA|TRBV15|once
CATRSADSSYEQYF
TGTGCCACCAGGTCAGCGGACTCCTCCTACGAGCAGTACTTC
>TRBJ1-1|NA|TRBV28|once
CASSDGDKNTEAFF
TGTGCCAGCAGTGACGGGGACAAGAACACTGAAGCTTTCTTT
>TRBJ2-7|NA|TRBV11-2|NA
CASSLGLYYEQYF
TGTGCCAGCAGCTTAGGTCTATACTACGAGCAGTACTTC
>TRBJ2-1|TRBD1|TRBV3-1/TRBV3-2|once
CAGRSRDRGDNEQFF
TGTGCCGGCCGGTCGCGGGACAGGGGGGACAATGAGCAGTTCTTC
>TRBJ1-4|TRBD1|TRBV11-2|few
CASSSTGREKLFF
TGTGCCAGCAGCTCGACAGGGCGAGAAAAACTGTTTTTT
>TRBJ2-1|TRBD2|TRBV7-2|NA
CASSFAIGLAGFEQFF
TGTGCCAGCAGCTTTGCCATCGGACTAGCGGGATTTGAGCAGTTCTTC
>TRBJ2-3|TRBD1|TRBV20-1|NA
CSASPQLTGSTDTQYF
TGCAGTGCTAGTCCGCAACTGACAGGGTCCACAGATACGCAGTATTTT
>TRBJ2-7|TRBD1|TRBV14|NA
CASSPGTGGYEQYF
TGTGCCAGCAGCCCCGGGACAGGGGGTTACGAGCAGTACTTC
>TRBJ2-1|NA|TRBV11-2|NA
CASSLLVGVSNEQFF
TGTGCCAGCAGCTTATTAGTGGGAGTGTCAAATGAGCAGTTCTTC
>TRBJ2-5|TRBD1|TRBV10-3|NA
CAISAGQGAWETQYF
TGTGCCATCAGTGCAGGACAGGGGGCTTGGGAGACCCAGTACTTC
>TRBJ2-3|NA|TRBV1|NA
CTSNPRVTQYF
TGCACCAGCAACCCCAGGGTTACGCAGTATTTT
>TRBJ2-3|TRBD2|TRBV10-3|NA
CAIKTSGRSDTQYF
TGTGCCATCAAGACTAGCGGGAGGTCTGATACGCAGTATTTT